The 5 T cell receptor beta chains given below trace back to one sample, sequenced in a study of shared clonotypes between healthy human individuals (dated by TCRdb to about 2020). The library was obtained by the immunoSEQ multiplex PCR assay. The table comes from immuneACCESS by way of TCRdb, which keeps in-frame sequences with V and J called. Part of the clones is missing from these tables; in studies checked, under half for an unresolved V gene and the rest for unknown reasons. This sample has roughly 640,000 clones in its table, and approximately 74% of those were observed once. The ten largest clones take up 1.5% to 2% of the sample. Sequenced: memory CD4+ T cells sorted from blood. The sample's cell subset or site label, in plain terms: CD45RA-negative fraction. These receptors all stem from a woman aged 25 to 45 in good health.

This clone came up many times. The V gene is TRBV2, the J gene TRBJ2-3; TRBD2 might be the D (5 bases). The CDR3 has 17 residues. The germline gives CDR1 SNHLY, CDR2 FYNNEI. Trimming shortened V by 0 bases and J by 6 bases, and 19 bases separated the two germline ends. DNA of the CDR3: TGTGCCAGCAGTGAAGCAGCGGCGGGTGGCCCCAGGGATACGCAGTATTTT. Protein product: CASSEAAAGGPRDTQYF.

This chain links TRBV5-1 with TRBJ1-4, with 8 bases that match TRBD1. This CDR3 contains 15 residues. Germline lookup yields CDR1 SGHRS and CDR2 YFSETQ. Trimming took 4 bases from V and 7 from J; bases not matched to a gene: 9. The CDR3 loop is CASSGQGLGGEKLFF. CDR3 in DNA: TGCGCCAGCAGCGGACAGGGTTTGGGTGGTGAAAAACTGTTTTTT. The variable domain in full, completed from reference TRBV5-1 and TRBJ1-4, reads KAGVTQTPRYLIKTRGQQVTLSCSPISGHRSVSWYQQTPGQGLQFLFEYFSETQRNKGNFPGRFSGRQFSNSRSEMNVSTLELGDSALYLCASSGQGLGGEKLFFGSGTQLSVL.

The chain joins TRBV28 to TRBJ1-2, with 7 bases identical to TRBD1. CDR1 and CDR2 (germline): MDHEN, SYDVKM. Trimming cost V 10 bases and J 4 bases; bases outside gene matches: 6. This CDR3 contains 12 residues. The DNA of the CDR3 is TGTGCCACTAGCGGACAGGTCTATGGCTACACCTTC. Translating it yields CATSGQVYGYTF.

In its sample, this clone was seen once. The chain links TRBV9 to TRBJ2-1; 9 bases fit TRBD2. The CDR3 is made up of 14 amino acids. Germline V lookup: CDR1 SGDLS, CDR2 YYNGEE. V gave up 6 bases and J gave up 4 bases; unmatched junction bases: 5. The CDR3 loop reads CASNRREGYNEQFF. For the CDR3, the DNA is TGTGCCAGCAACCGGCGGGAGGGGTACAATGAGCAGTTCTTC.

The J gene is TRBJ1-2, the V gene TRBV20-1, with D perhaps TRBD1 (5 bases). The germline V and J ends were trimmed by 6 bases and 7 bases, with 12 bases remaining between them. This CDR3 comprises 11 residues. Germline V gene sequence: CDR1 DFQATT, CDR2 SNEGSKA (reference sequence). The CDR3, as DNA: TGCAGTGCCATGAGACAGACTGGCTACACCTTC. It yields the protein CSAMRQTGYTF.